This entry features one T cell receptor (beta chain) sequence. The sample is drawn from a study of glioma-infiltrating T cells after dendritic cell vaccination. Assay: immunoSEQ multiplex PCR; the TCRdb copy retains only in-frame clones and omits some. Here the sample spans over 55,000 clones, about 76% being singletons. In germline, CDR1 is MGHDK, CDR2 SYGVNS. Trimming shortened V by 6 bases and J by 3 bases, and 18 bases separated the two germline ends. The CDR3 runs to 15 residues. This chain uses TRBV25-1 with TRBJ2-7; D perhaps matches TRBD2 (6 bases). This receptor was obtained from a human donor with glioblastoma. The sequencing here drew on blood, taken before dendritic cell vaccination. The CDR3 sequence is CASSPSGVHYYEQYF. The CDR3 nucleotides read TGTGCCAGCAGCCCTTCGGGGGTACACTACTACGAGCAGTACTTC.